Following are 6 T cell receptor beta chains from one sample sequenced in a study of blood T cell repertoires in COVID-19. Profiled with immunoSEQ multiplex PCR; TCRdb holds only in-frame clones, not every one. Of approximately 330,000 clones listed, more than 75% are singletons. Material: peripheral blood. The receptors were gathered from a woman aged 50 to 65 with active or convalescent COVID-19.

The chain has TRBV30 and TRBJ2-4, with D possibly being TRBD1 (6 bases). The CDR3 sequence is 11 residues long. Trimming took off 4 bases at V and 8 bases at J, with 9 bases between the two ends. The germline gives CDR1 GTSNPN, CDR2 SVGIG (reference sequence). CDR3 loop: CAWKQGDIQYF. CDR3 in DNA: TGTGCCTGGAAACAGGGTGACATTCAGTACTTC.

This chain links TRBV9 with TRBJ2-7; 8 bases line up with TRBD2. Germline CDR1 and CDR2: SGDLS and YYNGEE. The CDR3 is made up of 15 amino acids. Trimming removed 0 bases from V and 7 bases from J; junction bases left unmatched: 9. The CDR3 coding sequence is TGTGCCAGCAGCGTAGGTGGCGGGGGGACCAATGAGCAGTACTTC. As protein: CASSVGGGGTNEQYF. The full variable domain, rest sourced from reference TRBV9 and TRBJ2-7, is DSGVTQTPKHLITATGQRVTLRCSPRSGDLSVYWYQQSLDQGLQFLIQYYNGEERAKGNILERFSAQQFPDLHSELNLSSLELGDSALYFCASSVGGGGTNEQYFGPGTRLTVT.

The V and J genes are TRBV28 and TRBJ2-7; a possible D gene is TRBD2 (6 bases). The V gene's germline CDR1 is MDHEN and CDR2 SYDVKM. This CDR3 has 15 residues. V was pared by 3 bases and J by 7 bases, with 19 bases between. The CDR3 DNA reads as TGTGCCAGCAGTTTGGGGGGACTCAATACCGGGGAGCAGTACTTC. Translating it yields CASSLGGLNTGEQYF.

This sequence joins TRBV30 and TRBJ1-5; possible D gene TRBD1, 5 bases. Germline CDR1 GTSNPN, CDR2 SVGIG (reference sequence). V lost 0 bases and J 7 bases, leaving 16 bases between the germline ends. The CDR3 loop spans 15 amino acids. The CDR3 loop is CAWSVGQDPRQPQHF. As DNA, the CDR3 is TGTGCCTGGAGTGTGGGGCAGGATCCCCGACAGCCCCAGCATTTT. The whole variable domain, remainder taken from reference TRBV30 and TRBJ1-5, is SQTIHQWPATLVQPVGSPLSLECTVEGTSNPNLYWYRQAAGRGLQLLFYSVGIGQISSEVPQNLSASRPQDRQFILSSKKLLLSDSGFYLCAWSVGQDPRQPQHFGDGTRLSIL.

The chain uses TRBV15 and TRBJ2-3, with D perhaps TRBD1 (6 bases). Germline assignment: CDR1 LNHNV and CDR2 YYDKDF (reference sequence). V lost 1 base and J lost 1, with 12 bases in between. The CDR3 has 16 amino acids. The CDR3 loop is CATSRVDRRRTDTQYF. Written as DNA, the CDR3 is TGTGCCACCAGCAGAGTCGACAGGCGGCGCACAGATACGCAGTATTTT.

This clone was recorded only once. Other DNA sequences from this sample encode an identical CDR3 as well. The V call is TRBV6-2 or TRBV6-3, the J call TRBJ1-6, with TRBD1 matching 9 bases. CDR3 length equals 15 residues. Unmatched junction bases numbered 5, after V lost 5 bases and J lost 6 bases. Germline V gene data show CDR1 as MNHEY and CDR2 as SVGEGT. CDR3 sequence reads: CASSLLGQGNSPLHF. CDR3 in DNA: TGTGCCAGCAGTCTTCTGGGACAGGGTAATTCACCCCTCCACTTT.